This T cell receptor beta chain was profiled in a study of T cell responses to AZD1222 COVID-19 vaccine. The repertoire was sequenced with immunoSEQ multiplex PCR; TCRdb's copy has only in-frame clones and lacks some. The sample shows 70,000 to 95,000 clones, more than 90% of them seen only once. The sample holds a few counts of this clone. Its antigen remains unknown. This CDR3 region has 14 residues. CDR1 and CDR2 from the germline V gene are SQVTM and ANQGSEA. V lost 7 bases and J lost 0, with 15 bases in between. General study results and limits: Spike-wide vaccine-associated CD4 TCRs dominated at 160-218 and 743-854. Baseline seropositives among AZD1222 recipients totaled only five or six. Elevations in Spike-specific TCR breadth and depth followed administration of two AZD1222 doses.

This receptor was identified in an adult in good health. The gene calls are TRBV29-1 and TRBJ1-1; D is perhaps TRBD1 (6 bases). The material was peripheral blood, obtained on day 0 of AZD1222 vaccination. The CDR3 loop reads CSAVGGRVNTEAFF. The CDR3 nucleotides read TGCAGCGCCGTGGGGGGCCGAGTGAACACTGAAGCTTTCTTT.